This T cell receptor (beta chain) was recorded in a study of T cell responses to AZD1222 COVID-19 vaccine. The CDR3 totals 13 residues. Germline V gene data show CDR1 as LGHNT and CDR2 as FRNRAP. V was clipped by 6 bases and J by 4 bases, with 9 bases between them. Sequencing was performed with immunoSEQ multiplex PCR; in TCRdb, only in-frame clones are kept and a portion is missing. The table lists more than 70,000 clones, 80% to 95% of them singletons. The chain links TRBV12-5 to TRBJ2-2; a possible D gene is TRBD1 (5 bases). The TCR comes from an adult who received the AZD1222 COVID-19 vaccine. The sample was peripheral blood, taken 28 days after the second AZD1222 dose. The CDR3: CASGQGVTGELFF. CDR3 nucleotides: TGTGCTAGTGGGCAAGGGGTCACCGGGGAGCTGTTTTTT.